These T cell receptor beta chains were read from a single sample in a study of shared T cell receptors in the human thymus. Some clones are missing from TCRdb's copy, which holds only in-frame ones; the method was immunoSEQ multiplex PCR. The profile covers about 710,000 clones, with about 90% appearing a single time and over 0.008% taken by the ten largest. A further study also used this sample, focusing on human thymus T cells.

Sequenced: thymocytes. Receptors originate from a boy under two years old with a congenital heart defect. CDR3s include the opening cysteine and the closing phenylalanine or tryptophan. The order of the fields is V gene, D gene, J gene, clone size, CDR3 DNA, CDR3 protein. A D gene is named only where the DNA matches it firmly. For some rows the clone size is stated as once, few or many, or as a class when expanded; others skip it.

TRBV28	-	TRBJ1-1	-	TGTGCCAGCAGCAGAAACACTGAAGCTTTCTTT	CASSRNTEAFF
TRBV9	-	TRBJ2-3	-	TGTGCCAGCAGCGTAGGACAGACCACAGATACGCAGTATTTT	CASSVGQTTDTQYF
TRBV6-5	TRBD2	TRBJ2-3	-	TGTGCCAGCAGTTTCAAGACTAGCGGGAGACCAGATACGCAGTATTTT	CASSFKTSGRPDTQYF
TRBV4-1	-	TRBJ2-1	-	TGCGCCAGCAGCCCCCACCCCGACACCTACAATGAGCAGTTCTTC	CASSPHPDTYNEQFF
TRBV7-2	TRBD1	TRBJ1-3	-	TGTGCCAGCAGCTTAGCCCTCGGGACAGGGGACCTCTTGGGGGGAAACACCATATATTTT	CASSLALGTGDLLGGNTIYF
TRBV28	TRBD1	TRBJ1-1	-	TGTGCCAGCAGTTTATGGGACAGGGACACTGAAGCTTTCTTT	CASSLWDRDTEAFF
TRBV5-5	-	TRBJ2-7	-	TGTGCCAGCAGCTTGGAGATTAGAAATGGCTACGAGCAGTACTTC	CASSLEIRNGYEQYF
TRBV5-6	TRBD2	TRBJ2-7	-	TGTGCCAGCAGCTTGGGGCCCCTAGCGGGAATAACAACCTACGAGCAGTACTTC	CASSLGPLAGITTYEQYF
TRBV28	TRBD1	TRBJ2-2	-	TGTGCCAGCAGTACGCGACCGGGACAGGGAACCACCGGGGAGCTGTTTTTT	CASSTRPGQGTTGELFF
TRBV10-3	TRBD1	TRBJ1-4	-	TGTGCCATCAGTGTCGCCGACAGGGCGGCTAATGAAAAACTGTTTTTT	CAISVADRAANEKLFF
TRBV15	TRBD1	TRBJ2-7	-	TGTGCCACCAGCAGAGATCTTGACAGGGGATGGTACGAGCAGTACTTC	CATSRDLDRGWYEQYF
TRBV28	-	TRBJ1-4	-	TGTGCCAGCAGTTTATCCCAGGACAAGATGCATGAAAAACTGTTTTTT	CASSLSQDKMHEKLFF
TRBV6-5	-	TRBJ1-1	few	TGTGCCAGCAGCCCCCAATTGGGGGGGGACACTGAAGCTTTCTTT	CASSPQLGGDTEAFF
TRBV28	TRBD1	TRBJ1-2	-	TGTGCCAGCAGTCCGTCACAGGGGGTGGCTAACTATGGCTACACCTTC	CASSPSQGVANYGYTF